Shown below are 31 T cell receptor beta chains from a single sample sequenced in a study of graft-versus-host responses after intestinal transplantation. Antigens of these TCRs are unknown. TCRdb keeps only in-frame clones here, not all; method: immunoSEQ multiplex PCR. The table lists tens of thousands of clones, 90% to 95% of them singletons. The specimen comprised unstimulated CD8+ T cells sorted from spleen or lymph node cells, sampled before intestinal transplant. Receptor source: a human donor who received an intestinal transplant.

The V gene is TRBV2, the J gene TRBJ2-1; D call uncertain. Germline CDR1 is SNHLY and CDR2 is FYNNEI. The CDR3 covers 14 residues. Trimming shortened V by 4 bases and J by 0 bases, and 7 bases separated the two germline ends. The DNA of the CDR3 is TGTGCCAGCAGTGTTCTGAGCTCCTACAATGAGCAGTTCTTC. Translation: CASSVLSSYNEQFF. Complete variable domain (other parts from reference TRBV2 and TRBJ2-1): EPEVTQTPSHQVTQMGQEVILRCVPISNHLYFYWYRQILGQKVEFLVSFYNNEISEKSEIFDDQFSVERPDGSNFTLKIRSTKLEDSAMYFCASSVLSSYNEQFFGPGTRLTVL.

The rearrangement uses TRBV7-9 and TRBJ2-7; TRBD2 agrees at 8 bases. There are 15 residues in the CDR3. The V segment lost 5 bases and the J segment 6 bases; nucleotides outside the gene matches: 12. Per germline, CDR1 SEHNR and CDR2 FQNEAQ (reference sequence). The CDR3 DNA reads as TGTGCCAGCAGCGACTCGGGACTAGGGAGCTCCGAGCAGTACTTC. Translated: CASSDSGLGSSEQYF.

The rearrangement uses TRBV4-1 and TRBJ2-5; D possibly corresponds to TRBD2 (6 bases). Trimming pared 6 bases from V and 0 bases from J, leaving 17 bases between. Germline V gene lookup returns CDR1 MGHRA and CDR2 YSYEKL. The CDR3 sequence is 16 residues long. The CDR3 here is CASRIVAEGDQETQYF. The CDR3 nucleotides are TGCGCCAGCAGAATAGTGGCGGAGGGTGACCAAGAGACCCAGTACTTC.

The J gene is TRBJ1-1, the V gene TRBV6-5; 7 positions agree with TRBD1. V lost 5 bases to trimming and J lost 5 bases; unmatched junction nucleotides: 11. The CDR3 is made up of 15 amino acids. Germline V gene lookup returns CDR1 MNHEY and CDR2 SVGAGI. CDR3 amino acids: CASSPQSTGWTEAFF. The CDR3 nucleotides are TGTGCCAGCAGTCCCCAATCGACAGGGTGGACTGAAGCTTTCTTT.

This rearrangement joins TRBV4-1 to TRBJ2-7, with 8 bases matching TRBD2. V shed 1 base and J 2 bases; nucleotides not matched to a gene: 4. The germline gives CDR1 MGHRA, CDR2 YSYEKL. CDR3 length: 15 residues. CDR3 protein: CASSQGSGTTYEQYF. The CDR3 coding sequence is TGCGCCAGCAGCCAAGGTAGCGGGACGACCTACGAGCAGTACTTC.

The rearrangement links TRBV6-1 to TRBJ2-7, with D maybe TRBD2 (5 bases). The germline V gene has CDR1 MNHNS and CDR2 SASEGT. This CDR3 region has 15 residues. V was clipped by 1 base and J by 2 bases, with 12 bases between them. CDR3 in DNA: TGTGCCAGCAGTGAAGAGACGGCGGGCGCCTACGAGCAGTACTTC. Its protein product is CASSEETAGAYEQYF.

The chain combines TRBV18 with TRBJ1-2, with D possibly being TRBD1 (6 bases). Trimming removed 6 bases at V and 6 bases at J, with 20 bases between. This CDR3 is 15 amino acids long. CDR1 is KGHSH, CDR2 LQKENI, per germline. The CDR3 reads CASSTSRSGEHGYTF. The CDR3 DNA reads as TGTGCCAGCTCCACCAGCAGGTCAGGGGAACATGGCTACACCTTC.

CDR3 coding DNA: TGCGCCAGCAGCCAAGACAGCGCAGATACGCAGTATTTT. It is translated as CASSQDSADTQYF. The rearrangement joins TRBV4-1 to TRBJ2-3; D is unclear. With 0 bases removed from V and 4 bases from J, the gap between germline ends came to 5 bases. CDR1 is MGHRA, CDR2 YSYEKL, per germline. CDR3 size: 13 residues.

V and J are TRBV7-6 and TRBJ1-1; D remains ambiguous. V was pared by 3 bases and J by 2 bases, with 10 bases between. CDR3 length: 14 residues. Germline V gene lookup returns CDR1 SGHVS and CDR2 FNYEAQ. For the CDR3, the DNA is TGTGCCAGCAGCTTTCTCCTTCCTAACACTGAAGCTTTCTTT. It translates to CASSFLLPNTEAFF.

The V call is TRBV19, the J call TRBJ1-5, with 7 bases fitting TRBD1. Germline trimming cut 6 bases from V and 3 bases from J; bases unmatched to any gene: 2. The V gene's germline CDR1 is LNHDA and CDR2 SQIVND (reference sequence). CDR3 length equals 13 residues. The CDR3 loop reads CASRTGYNQPQHF. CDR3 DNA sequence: TGTGCCAGTAGGACAGGGTACAATCAGCCCCAGCATTTT.

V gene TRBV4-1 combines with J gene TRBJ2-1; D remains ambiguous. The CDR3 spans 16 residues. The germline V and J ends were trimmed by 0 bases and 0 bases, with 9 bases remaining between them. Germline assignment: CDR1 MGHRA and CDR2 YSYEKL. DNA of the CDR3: TGCGCCAGCAGCCAAGATCCGTCCCCCTCCTACAATGAGCAGTTCTTC. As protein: CASSQDPSPSYNEQFF.

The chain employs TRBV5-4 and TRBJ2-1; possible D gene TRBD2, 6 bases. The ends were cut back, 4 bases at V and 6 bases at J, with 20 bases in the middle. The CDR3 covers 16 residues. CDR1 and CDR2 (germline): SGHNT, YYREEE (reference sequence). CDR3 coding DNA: TGTGCCAGCAGCCCGTGGCCGGGGGTTAAGGGCAATGAGCAGTTCTTC. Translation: CASSPWPGVKGNEQFF.

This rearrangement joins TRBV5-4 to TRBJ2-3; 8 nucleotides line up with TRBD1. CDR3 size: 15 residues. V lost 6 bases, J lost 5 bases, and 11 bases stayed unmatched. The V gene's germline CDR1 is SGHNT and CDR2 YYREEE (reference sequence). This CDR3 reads CASTTMDRELDTQYF. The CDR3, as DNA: TGTGCCAGCACGACCATGGACAGGGAATTAGATACGCAGTATTTT.

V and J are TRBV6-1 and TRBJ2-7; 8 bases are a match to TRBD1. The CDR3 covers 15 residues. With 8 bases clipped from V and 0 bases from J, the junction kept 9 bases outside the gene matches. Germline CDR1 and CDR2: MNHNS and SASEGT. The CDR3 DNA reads TGTGCCAGCGGACGTCCGGGACAGGACTCCTACGAGCAGTACTTC. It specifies CASGRPGQDSYEQYF.

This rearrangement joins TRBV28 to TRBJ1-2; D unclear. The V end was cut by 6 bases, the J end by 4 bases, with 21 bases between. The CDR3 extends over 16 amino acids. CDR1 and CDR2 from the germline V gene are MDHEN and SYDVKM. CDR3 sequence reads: CASSSYNRGVGYGYTF. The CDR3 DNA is TGTGCCAGCAGCTCATATAATCGGGGAGTAGGCTATGGCTACACCTTC.

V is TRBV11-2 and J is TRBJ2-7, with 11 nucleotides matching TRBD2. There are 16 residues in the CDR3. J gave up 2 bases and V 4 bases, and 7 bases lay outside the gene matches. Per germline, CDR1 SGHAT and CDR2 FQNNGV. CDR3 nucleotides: TGTGCCAGCAGCTCACTAGCGGGAGCGTTAACCTACGAGCAGTACTTC. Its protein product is CASSSLAGALTYEQYF.

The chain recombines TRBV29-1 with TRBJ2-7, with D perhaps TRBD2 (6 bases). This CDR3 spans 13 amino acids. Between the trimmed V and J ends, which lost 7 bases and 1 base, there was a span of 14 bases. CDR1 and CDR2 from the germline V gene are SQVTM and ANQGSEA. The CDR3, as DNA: TGCAGCGCCTGGGAGGCAAATTCCTACGAGCAGTACTTC. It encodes CSAWEANSYEQYF.

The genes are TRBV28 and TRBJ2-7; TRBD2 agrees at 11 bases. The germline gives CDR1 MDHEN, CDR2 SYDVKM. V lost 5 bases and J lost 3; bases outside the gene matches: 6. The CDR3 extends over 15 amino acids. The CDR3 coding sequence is TGTGCCAGCAGTCTCAGACTAGCGGGGTACTACGAGCAGTACTTC. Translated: CASSLRLAGYYEQYF.

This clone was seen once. CDR3: CASTIGPSGGAYEQYF. In nucleotides, the CDR3 is TGTGCCAGCACAATCGGTCCTAGCGGGGGGGCCTACGAGCAGTACTTC. The rearrangement links TRBV11-1 to TRBJ2-7; 12 nucleotides match TRBD2. Unmatched junction bases numbered 9, after V lost 7 bases and J lost 2 bases. Germline-derived CDR1 and CDR2 are SGHAT and FQDESV (reference sequence). This CDR3 has 16 residues.

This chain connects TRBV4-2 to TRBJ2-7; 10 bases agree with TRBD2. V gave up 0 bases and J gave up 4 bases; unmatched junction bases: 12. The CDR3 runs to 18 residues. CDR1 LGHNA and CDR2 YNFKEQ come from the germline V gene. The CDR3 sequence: CASSQELYALAGVYEQYF. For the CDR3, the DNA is TGTGCCAGCAGCCAAGAGTTATATGCGCTAGCGGGAGTTTACGAGCAGTACTTC.

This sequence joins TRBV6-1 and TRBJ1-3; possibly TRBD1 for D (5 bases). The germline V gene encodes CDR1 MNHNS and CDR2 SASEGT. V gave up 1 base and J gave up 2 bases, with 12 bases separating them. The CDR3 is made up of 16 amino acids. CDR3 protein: CASSEVSGGAGNTIYF. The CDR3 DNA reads TGTGCCAGCAGTGAAGTTTCAGGAGGGGCTGGAAACACCATATATTTT.

The CDR3 sequence is CASSQEAEGVYGYTF. The CDR3 region has the DNA TGCGCCAGCAGCCAAGAGGCAGAGGGGGTCTATGGCTACACCTTC. This chain joins TRBV4-3 and TRBJ1-2; maybe TRBD1 (6 bases). Trimming cost V 0 bases and J 4 bases, with 12 bases left between them. CDR1 and CDR2 from the germline V gene are LGHNA and YSLEER. The CDR3 has 15 residues.

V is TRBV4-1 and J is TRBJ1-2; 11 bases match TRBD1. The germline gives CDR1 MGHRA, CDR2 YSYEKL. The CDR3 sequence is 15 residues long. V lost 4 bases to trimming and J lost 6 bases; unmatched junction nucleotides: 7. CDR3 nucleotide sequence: TGCGCCAGCAGCCCCCCGGACAGGGGGCGGCATGGCTACACCTTC. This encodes CASSPPDRGRHGYTF.

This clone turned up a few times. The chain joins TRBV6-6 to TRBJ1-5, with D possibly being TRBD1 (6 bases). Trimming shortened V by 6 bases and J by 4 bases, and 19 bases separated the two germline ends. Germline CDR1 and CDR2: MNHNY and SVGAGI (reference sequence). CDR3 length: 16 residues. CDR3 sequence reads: CASSPIGGNKNQPQHF. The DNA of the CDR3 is TGTGCCAGCAGCCCCATAGGGGGAAACAAGAATCAGCCCCAGCATTTT.

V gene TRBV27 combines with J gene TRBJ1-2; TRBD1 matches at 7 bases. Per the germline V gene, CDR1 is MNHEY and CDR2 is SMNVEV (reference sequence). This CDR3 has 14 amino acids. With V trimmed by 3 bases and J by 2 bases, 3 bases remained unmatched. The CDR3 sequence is CASSFQGVNYGYTF. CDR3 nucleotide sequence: TGTGCCAGCAGTTTCCAGGGGGTGAACTATGGCTACACCTTC.

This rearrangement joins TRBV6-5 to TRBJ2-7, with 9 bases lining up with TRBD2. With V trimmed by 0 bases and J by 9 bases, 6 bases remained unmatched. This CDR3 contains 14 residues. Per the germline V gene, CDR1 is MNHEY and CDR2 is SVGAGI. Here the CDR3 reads CASSYSSGSGRQYF. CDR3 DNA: TGTGCCAGCAGTTACTCGAGTGGTAGCGGGAGGCAGTACTTC.

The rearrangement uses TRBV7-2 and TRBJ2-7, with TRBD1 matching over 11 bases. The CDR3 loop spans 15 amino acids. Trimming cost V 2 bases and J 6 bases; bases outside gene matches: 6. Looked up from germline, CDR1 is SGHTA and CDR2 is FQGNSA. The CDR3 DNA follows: TGTGCCAGCAGCTTAAGCGGGACAGGGGGTCGCGAGCAGTACTTC. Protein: CASSLSGTGGREQYF.

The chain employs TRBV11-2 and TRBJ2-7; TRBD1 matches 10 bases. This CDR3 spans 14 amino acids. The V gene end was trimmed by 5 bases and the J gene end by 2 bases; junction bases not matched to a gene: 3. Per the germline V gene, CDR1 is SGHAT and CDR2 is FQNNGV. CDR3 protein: CASSPGTGAYEQYF. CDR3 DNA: TGTGCCAGCAGCCCCGGGACAGGGGCCTACGAGCAGTACTTC.

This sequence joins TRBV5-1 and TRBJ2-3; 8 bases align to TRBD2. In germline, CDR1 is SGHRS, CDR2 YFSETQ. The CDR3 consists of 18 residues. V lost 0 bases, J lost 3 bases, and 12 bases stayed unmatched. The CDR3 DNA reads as TGCGCCAGCAGCTTGGCCTTTTTGACTAGCGCAGATACAGATACGCAGTATTTT. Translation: CASSLAFLTSADTDTQYF.

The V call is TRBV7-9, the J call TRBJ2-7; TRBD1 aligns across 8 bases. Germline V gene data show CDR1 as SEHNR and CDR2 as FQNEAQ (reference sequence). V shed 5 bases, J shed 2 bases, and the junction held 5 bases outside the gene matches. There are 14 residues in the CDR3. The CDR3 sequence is CASSPGTGAYEQYF. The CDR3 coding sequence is TGTGCCAGCAGCCCCGGGACAGGAGCCTACGAGCAGTACTTC. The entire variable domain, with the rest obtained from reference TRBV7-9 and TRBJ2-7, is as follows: DTGVSQNPRHKITKRGQNVTFRCDPISEHNRLYWYRQTLGQGPEFLTYFQNEAQLEKSRLLSDRFSAERPKGSFSTLEIQRTEQGDSAMYLCASSPGTGAYEQYFGPGTRLTVT.

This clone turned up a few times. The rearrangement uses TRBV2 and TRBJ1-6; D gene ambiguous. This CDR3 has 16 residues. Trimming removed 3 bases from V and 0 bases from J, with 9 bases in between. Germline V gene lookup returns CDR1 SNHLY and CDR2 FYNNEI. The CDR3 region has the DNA TGTGCCAGCAGTGACGCTTTCAGCTCCTATAATTCACCCCTCCACTTT. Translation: CASSDAFSSYNSPLHF. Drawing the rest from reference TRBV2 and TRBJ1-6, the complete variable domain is EPEVTQTPSHQVTQMGQEVILRCVPISNHLYFYWYRQILGQKVEFLVSFYNNEISEKSEIFDDQFSVERPDGSNFTLKIRSTKLEDSAMYFCASSDAFSSYNSPLHFGNGTRLTVT.